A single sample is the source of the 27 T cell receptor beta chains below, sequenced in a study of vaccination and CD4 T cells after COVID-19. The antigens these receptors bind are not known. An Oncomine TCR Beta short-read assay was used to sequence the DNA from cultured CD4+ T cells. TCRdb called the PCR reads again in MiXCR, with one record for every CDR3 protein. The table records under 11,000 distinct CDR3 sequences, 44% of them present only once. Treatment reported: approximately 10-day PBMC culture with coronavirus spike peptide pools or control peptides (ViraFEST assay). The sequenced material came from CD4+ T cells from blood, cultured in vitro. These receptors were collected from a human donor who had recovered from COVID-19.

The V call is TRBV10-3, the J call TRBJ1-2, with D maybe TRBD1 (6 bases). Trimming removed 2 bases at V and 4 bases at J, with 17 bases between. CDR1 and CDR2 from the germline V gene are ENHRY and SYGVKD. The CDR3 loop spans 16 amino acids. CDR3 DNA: TGTGCCATCAGTGAGAAATCAGGGGTTTCTCGCTATGGCTACACCTTC. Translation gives CAISEKSGVSRYGYTF.

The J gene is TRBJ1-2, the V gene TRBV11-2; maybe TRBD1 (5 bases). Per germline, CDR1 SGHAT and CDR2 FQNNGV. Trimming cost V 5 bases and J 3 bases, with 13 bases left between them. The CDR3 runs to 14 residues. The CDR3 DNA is TGTGCCAGCAGCCTACAACAGGACCACTATGGCTACACCTTC. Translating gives CASSLQQDHYGYTF.

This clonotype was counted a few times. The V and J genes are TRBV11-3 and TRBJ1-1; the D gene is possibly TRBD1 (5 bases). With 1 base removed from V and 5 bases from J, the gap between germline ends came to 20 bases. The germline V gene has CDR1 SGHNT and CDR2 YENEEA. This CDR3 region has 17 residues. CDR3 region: CASSLGTGRGGSTEAFF. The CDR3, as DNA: TGTGCCAGCAGCTTAGGGACGGGAAGGGGCGGATCGACTGAAGCTTTCTTT.

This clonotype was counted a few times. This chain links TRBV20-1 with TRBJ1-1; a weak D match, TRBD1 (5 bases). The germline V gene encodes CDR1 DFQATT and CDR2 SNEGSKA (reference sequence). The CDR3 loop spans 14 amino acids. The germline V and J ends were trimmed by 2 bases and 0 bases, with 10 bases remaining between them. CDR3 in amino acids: CSARHRQLNTEAFF. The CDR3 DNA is TGCAGTGCTAGACACCGACAGTTGAACACTGAAGCTTTCTTT.

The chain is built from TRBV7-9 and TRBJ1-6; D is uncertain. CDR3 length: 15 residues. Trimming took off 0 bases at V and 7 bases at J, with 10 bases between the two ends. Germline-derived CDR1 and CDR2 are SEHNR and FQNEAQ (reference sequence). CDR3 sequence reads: CASSLARGENSPLHF. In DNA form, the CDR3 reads TGTGCCAGCAGCTTAGCCCGCGGAGAGAATTCACCCCTCCACTTT.

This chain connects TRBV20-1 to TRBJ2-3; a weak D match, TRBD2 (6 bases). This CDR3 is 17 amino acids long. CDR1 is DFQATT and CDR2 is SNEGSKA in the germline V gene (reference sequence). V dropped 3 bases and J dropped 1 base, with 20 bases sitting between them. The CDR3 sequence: CSASRQRGRSGTDTQYF. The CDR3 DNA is TGCAGTGCTAGTCGCCAGCGAGGGAGGAGTGGCACAGATACGCAGTATTTT.

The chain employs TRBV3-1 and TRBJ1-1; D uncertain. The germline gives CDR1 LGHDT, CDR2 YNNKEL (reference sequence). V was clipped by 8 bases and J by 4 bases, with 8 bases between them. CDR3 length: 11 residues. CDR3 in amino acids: CASGSPTEAFF. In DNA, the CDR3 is TGTGCCAGCGGGAGCCCCACTGAAGCTTTCTTT.

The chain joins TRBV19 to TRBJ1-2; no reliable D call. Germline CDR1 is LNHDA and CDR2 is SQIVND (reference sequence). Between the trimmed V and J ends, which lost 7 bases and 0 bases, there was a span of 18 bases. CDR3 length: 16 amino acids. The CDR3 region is CASNPRGRRSNYGYTF. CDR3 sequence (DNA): TGTGCCAGTAACCCTAGAGGGAGGAGATCTAACTATGGCTACACCTTC.

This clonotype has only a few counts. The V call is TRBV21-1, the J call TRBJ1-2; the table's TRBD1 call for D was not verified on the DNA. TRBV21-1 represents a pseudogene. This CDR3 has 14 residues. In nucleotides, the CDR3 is TGTGCCAGCAGCAAAGGGACAGGGGAGAATGGCTACACCTTC. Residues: CASSKGTGENGYTF.

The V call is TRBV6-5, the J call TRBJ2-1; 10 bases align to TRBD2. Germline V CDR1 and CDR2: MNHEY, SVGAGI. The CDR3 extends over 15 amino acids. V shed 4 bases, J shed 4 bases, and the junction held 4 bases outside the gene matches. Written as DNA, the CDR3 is TGTGCCAGCAGTTTGACTAGCGGGCCTTACAATGAGCAGTTCTTC. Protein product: CASSLTSGPYNEQFF.

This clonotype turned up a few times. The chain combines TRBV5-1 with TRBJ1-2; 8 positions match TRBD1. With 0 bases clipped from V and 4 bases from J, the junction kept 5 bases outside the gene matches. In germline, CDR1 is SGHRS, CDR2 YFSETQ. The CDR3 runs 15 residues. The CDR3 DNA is TGCGCCAGCAGCTTGGGGACAGGGAGGTTCTATGGCTACACCTTC. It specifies CASSLGTGRFYGYTF.

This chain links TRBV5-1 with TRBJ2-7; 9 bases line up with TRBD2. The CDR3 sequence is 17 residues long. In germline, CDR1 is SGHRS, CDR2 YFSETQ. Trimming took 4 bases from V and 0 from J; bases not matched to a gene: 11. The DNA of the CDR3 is TGCGCCAGCAGCCCCGATGAGCGGGGGGTTTTCTCCTACGAGCAGTACTTC. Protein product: CASSPDERGVFSYEQYF.

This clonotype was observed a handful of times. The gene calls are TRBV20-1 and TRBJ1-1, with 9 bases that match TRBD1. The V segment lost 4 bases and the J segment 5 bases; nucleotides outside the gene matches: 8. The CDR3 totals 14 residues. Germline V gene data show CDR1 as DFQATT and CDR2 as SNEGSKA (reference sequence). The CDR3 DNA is TGCAGTGCTATCGGACAGGGGCGACAGACTGAAGCTTTCTTT. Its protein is CSAIGQGRQTEAFF.

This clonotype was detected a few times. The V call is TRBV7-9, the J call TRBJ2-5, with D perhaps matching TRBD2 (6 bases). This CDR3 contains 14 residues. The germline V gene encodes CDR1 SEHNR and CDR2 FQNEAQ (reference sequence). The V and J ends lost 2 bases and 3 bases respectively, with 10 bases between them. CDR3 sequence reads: CASSLLSSEETQYF. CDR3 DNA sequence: TGTGCCAGCAGCTTATTGTCTAGCGAAGAGACCCAGTACTTC.

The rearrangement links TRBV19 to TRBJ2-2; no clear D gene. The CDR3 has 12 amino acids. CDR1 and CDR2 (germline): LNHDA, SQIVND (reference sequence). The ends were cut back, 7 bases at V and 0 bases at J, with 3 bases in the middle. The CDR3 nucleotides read TGTGCCAGTACTCCGAACACCGGGGAGCTGTTTTTT. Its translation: CASTPNTGELFF.

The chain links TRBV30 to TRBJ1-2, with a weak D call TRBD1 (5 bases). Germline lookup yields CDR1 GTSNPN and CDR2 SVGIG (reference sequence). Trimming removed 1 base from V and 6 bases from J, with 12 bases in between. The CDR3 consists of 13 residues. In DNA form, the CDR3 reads TGTGCCTGGAGTGGGACATTGGTTCATGGCTACACCTTC. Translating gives CAWSGTLVHGYTF.

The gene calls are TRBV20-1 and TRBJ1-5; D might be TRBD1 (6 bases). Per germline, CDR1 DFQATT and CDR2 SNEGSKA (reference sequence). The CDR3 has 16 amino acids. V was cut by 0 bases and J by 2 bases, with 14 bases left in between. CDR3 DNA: TGCAGTGCTAGAGATCGGAGAGGGGGGGGCAATCAGCCCCAGCATTTT. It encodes CSARDRRGGGNQPQHF.

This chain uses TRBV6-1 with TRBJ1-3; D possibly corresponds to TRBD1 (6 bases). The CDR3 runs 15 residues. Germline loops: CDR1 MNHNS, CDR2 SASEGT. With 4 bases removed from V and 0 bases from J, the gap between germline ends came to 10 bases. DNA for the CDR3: TGTGCCAGCAGTGTTAGGGGGGACTCTGGAAACACCATATATTTT. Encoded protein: CASSVRGDSGNTIYF.

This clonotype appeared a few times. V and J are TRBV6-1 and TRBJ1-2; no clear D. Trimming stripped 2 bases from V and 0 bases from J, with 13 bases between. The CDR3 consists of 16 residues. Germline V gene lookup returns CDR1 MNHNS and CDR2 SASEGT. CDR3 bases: TGTGCCAGCAGTGAAATTCTCAGAATACCTAACTATGGCTACACCTTC. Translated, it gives CASSEILRIPNYGYTF.

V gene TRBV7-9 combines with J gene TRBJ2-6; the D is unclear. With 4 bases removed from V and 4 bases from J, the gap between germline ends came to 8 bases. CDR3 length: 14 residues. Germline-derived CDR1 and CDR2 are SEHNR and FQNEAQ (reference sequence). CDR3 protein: CASSSFRGANVLTF. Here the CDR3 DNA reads TGTGCCAGCAGCTCGTTTCGGGGGGCCAACGTCCTGACTTTC.

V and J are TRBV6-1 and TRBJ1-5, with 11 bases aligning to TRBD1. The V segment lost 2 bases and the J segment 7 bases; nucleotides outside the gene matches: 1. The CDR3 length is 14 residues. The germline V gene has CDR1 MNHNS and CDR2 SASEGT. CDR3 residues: CASSEWDRGQPQHF. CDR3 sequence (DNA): TGTGCCAGCAGTGAATGGGACAGGGGGCAGCCCCAGCATTTT.

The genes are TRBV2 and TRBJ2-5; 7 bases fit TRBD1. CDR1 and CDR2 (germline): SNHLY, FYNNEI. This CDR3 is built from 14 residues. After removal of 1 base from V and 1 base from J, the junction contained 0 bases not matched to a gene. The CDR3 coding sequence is TGTGCCAGCAGTGAAGGACAGGGCCAAGAGACCCAGTACTTC. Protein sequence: CASSEGQGQETQYF.

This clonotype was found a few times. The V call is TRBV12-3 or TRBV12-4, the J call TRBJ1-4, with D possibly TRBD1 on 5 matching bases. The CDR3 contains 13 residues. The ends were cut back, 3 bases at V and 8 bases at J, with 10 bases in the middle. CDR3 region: CASSFGAGEKLFF. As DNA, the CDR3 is TGTGCCAGCAGTTTTGGTGCAGGGGAAAAACTGTTTTTT.

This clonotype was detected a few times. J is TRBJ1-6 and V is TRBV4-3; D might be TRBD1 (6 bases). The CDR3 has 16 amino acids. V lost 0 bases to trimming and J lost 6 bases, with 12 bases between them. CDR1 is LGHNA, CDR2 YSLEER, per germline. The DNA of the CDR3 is TGCGCCAGCAGCCAAGACGAAGGGACATTTAATTCACCCCTCCACTTT. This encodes CASSQDEGTFNSPLHF.

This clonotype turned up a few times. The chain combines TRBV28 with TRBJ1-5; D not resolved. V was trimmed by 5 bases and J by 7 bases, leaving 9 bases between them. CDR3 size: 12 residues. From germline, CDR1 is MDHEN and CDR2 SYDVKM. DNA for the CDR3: TGTGCCAGCAGTACGCCCGGGCAGCCCCAGCATTTT. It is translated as CASSTPGQPQHF.

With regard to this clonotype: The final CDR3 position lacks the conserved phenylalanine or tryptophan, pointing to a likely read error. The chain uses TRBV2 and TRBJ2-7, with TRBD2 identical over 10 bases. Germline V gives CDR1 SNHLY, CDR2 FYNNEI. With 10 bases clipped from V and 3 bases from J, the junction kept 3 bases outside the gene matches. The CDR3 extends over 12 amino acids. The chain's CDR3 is CATSGGLYEQYL. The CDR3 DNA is TGTGCCACTAGCGGGGGCCTCTACGAGCAGTACCTC.

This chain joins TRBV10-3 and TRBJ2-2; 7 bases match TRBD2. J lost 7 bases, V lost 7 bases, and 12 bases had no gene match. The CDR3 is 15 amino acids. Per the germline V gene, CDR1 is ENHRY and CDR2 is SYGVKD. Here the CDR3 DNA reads TGTGCCATCACCCCCGCCGGGGGGACGGGCGGGGAGCTGTTTTTT. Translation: CAITPAGGTGGELFF.